This TCR beta chain was retrieved from a study of Graves' ophthalmopathy and Graves' hyperthyroidism. Study findings and constraints: In blood appeared most of the expanded thyroid clonotypes whose frequency exceeded 0.001. Ophthalmopathy cases were distinguished from stable hyperthyroidism by a 13-signature model, reaching about 91% sensitivity and around 80% specificity.

It was on clinical symptoms, serum thyroxine, TRAb, thyroid ultrasound and orbital computed tomography that diagnosis relied. In the case of this clonotype: Its antigen is unidentified.

Researchers took RNA transcripts and amplified TCR beta CDR3 regions from them. An opening RT-PCR round employed HTBI primers and preceded a second-round multiplex PCR. TCRdb reprocessed the multiplex PCR reads with MiXCR, giving one entry per CDR3 protein. This sample has 900,000 to 1,200,000 distinct CDR3 sequences, with about 40% found just once. The germline CDR1 and CDR2 sequences are LNHNV and YYDKDF (reference sequence). The CDR3 is made up of 15 amino acids. V dropped 3 bases and J dropped 7 bases, with 18 bases sitting between them. The material sequenced was peripheral blood or thyroid tissue (not recorded which). The chain is built from TRBV15 and TRBJ1-1; D is uncertain. This TCR derives from an adult man with Graves' hyperthyroidism. The chain's CDR3 is CATSSARVAVNEAFF. CDR3 sequence (DNA): TGTGCCACCAGCAGTGCGAGGGTGGCAGTTAATGAAGCTTTCTTT.